The source of this T cell receptor beta chain is a study of technical replicates of blood from a few donors. Libraries were prepared by immunoSEQ multiplex PCR; TCRdb keeps only in-frame clonotypes and omits some of them. The sample consists of more than 50,000 clones, about 86% of them appearing once. This clone was recorded once. Sequencing was performed on PBMCs. The receptor's source is a human donor in good health. Some clones in this sample may be carry-over from other donors' samples.

CDR3 bases: TGTGCCTGGAGCAGGGGCCAAGGGTACGAGCAGTACTTC. Its translation is CAWSRGQGYEQYF. V gene TRBV30 combines with J gene TRBJ2-7; D possibly corresponds to TRBD1 (6 bases). This CDR3 has 13 residues. Germline CDR1 and CDR2: GTSNPN and SVGIG (reference sequence). With 3 bases removed from V and 4 bases from J, the gap between germline ends came to 13 bases.